This T cell receptor beta chain was captured by sequencing in a study of blood T cell repertoires in COVID-19. Study-wide background: COVID-19 samples collected from the United States, Italy and Spain covered acute and convalescent phases. The analysed material was cDNA or gDNA that came from T cells, B-cell-depleted T cells, or PBMCs.

This clone was seen a single time. The CDR3 sequence is 15 residues long. Trimming at V came to 5 bases and at J to 5 bases, leaving 5 bases not matched to a gene. Looked up from germline, CDR1 is SGHVS and CDR2 is FQNEAQ. Seattle-derived patients entered the study during active infection and were followed longitudinally. The data were produced by immunoSEQ multiplex PCR, yet TCRdb's version contains in-frame clones alone and is incomplete. The table has under 90,000 clones, around nine tenths seen once. J is TRBJ2-1 and V is TRBV7-8, with 11 bases fitting TRBD1. The TCR was taken from a woman aged 50 to 65 with COVID-19, enrolled during active disease. What was sequenced was peripheral blood. The CDR3, as DNA: TGTGCCAGCAGCCGGACAGGGGGCGCGGACAATGAGCAGTTCTTC. Protein sequence: CASSRTGGADNEQFF.